This TCR beta chain comes out of a study of T cells in placental villitis. Whole-study results and caveats: Villitis of unknown etiology showed control-like CMV-specific clone frequencies, roughly 0.0011 versus 0.011 in CMV.

V trimming: 2 bases; J trimming: 4 bases; junction bases outside the gene matches: 3. The CDR3 runs 14 residues. The V gene's germline CDR1 is LGHDT and CDR2 YNNKEL (reference sequence). Comments on this clone: Antigen: not known.

Sequencing used immunoSEQ v4. Libraries were prepared by immunoSEQ multiplex PCR; TCRdb keeps only in-frame clonotypes and omits some of them. The sample consists of some 6,200 clones, around 80% of them appearing once. The V gene is TRBV3-1 (or the pseudogene TRBV3-2), the J gene TRBJ2-3, with 7 positions matching TRBD1. Sequencing was carried out using placental tissue containing maternal and fetal cells. This clonotype originated in a human patient with infectious villitis; the placental T cells may come from both mother and fetus. DNA of the CDR3: TGTGCCAGCAGCCAACAGGGGGAGCCAGATACGCAGTATTTT. It yields the protein CASSQQGEPDTQYF.